This TCR beta chain was recovered during a study of blood T cells in healthy people across ages. As concerns this clonotype: Antigen specificity is unknown.

A J-beta primer mix and a sample-barcoded 5' primer were used in a second PCR of about 7 to 12 cycles. TCRdb re-called the 5' RACE reads with MiXCR, one entry per CDR3 protein. The sample shows about 1 million distinct CDR3 sequences, under 55% of them seen only once. Overall study results and limits: Versus aged donors, long-lived donors had higher diversity and more naive CD4+ cells.

V lost 3 bases, J lost 0 bases, and 7 bases stayed unmatched. The CDR3 covers 17 residues. Germline lookup yields CDR1 LGHNA and CDR2 YNFKEQ. This sequence originates from a woman aged 55-70 years in good health. V usage is TRBV4-2 and J usage is TRBJ2-3; TRBD1 agrees at 9 bases. The sample comprised blood. CDR3 coding DNA: TGTGCCAGCAGCCACTCACCGGGACAGGGTAGCACAGATACGCAGTATTTT. Amino acids: CASSHSPGQGSTDTQYF.